This TCR beta chain was recovered during a study of T cell responses to AZD1222 COVID-19 vaccine. Study findings and constraints: A mostly white British donor set with more females was recruited, and clonal diversity was possibly underestimated.

This table comes from immunoSEQ multiplex PCR, and its TCRdb copy is limited to in-frame clones, with some not included. Seen here are 120,000 to 150,000 clones, approximately 90% observed once, and the top ten hold over 4%. A word on this clone: Its matching antigen is unknown.

The starting material was peripheral blood, obtained 28 days after the second AZD1222 dose. The source of this sequence is an adult who received the AZD1222 COVID-19 vaccine.

CDR3 coding DNA: TGTGCCAGCCGACCGGACAGCCGCTCCTACAATGAGCAGTTCTTC. As protein: CASRPDSRSYNEQFF. The chain carries TRBV5-4 and TRBJ2-1, with a possible D match to TRBD1 (6 bases). The ends were cut back, 7 bases at V and 0 bases at J, with 14 bases in the middle. Germline values: CDR1 SGHNT, CDR2 YYREEE (reference sequence). The CDR3 covers 15 residues.